The source of this T cell receptor (beta chain) is a study of T cell repertoires in cytomegalovirus infection. Study-wide context: Public TCR beta signature analysis indicated the presence of both CMV infection and matching HLA type.

Study observations and caveats: It was HLA-C-restricted CMV-specific TCR beta clonotypes that dominated the response ex vivo. Adding up the frequency of public TCR beta families identified people who carried CMV plus the relevant HLA.

A single record per CDR3 protein comes from TCRdb applying MiXCR to the reads. The repertoire holds about 300,000 distinct CDR3 sequences, 9.6% seen once, with less than 3% in the top ten. The CDR3 has 14 amino acids. The germline gives CDR1 SEHNR, CDR2 FQNEAQ (reference sequence). V dropped 5 bases and J dropped 8; count of bases not matched to a gene: 9. This clonotype appeared many times. Its antigen is still unknown. The clonotype originates from a human donor in good health (CMV status not recorded). Some clones in this sample may be carry-over from other donors' samples. The sequenced material came from PBMCs. The gene calls are TRBV7-9 and TRBJ1-2; 9 positions agree with TRBD1. CDR3 DNA sequence: TGTGCCAGCAGCCCGGACAGGGGAATGAGCGGCTACACCTTC. It is translated as CASSPDRGMSGYTF.